This T cell receptor (beta chain) is from a study of STAT3 mutations in large granular lymphocyte leukemia. With respect to this clone: Its antigen is undetermined.

Study-level results: At least one immunodominant TCR beta clonotype appeared in every T-cell large granular lymphocyte leukemia patient. No sample exists from the first appearance of each clone. TCR clonotype switching after therapy occurred in about 30% of the 18 patients.

The CDR3 is 15 residues long. Per germline, CDR1 SEHNR and CDR2 FQNEAQ (reference sequence). V dropped 6 bases and J dropped 0 bases, with 9 bases sitting between them. TCRdb's copy holds only in-frame clones and misses some; the assay was immunoSEQ multiplex PCR. The sample includes about 6,600 clones, less than 60% seen only once; the top ten take about 80%. This receptor was obtained from a boy aged 5 to 17 with T-cell large granular lymphocyte leukemia. Some clones in this sample may be carry-over from other donors' samples. The sample taken for sequencing was peripheral blood mononuclear cells. The chain is built from TRBV7-9 and TRBJ1-6; D not certain. CDR3 amino acids: CASRLQSSYNSPLHF. The CDR3 DNA reads as TGTGCCAGCAGGTTACAGAGCTCCTATAATTCACCCCTCCACTTT.